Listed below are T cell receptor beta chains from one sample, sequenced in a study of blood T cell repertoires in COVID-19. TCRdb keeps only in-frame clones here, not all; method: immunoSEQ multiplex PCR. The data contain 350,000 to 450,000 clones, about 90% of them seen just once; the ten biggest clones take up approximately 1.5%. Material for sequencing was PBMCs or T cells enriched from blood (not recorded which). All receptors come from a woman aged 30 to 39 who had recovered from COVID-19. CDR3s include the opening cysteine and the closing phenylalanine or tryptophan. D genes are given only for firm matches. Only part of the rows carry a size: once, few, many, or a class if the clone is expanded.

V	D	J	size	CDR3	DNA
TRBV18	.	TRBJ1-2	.	CASSPSLDLDYGYTF	TGTGCCAGCTCACCGTCTTTAGACTTGGACTATGGCTACACCTTC
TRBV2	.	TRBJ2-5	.	CASIPETGETQYF	TGTGCCAGCATCCCCGAAACGGGAGAGACCCAGTACTTC
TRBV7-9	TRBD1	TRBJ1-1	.	CASSLQTGLNTEAFF	TGTGCCAGCAGCCTCCAGACAGGGCTGAACACTGAAGCTTTCTTT
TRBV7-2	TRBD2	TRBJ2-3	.	CASGGRDTDTQYF	TGTGCCAGCGGAGGGAGGGATACAGATACGCAGTATTTT
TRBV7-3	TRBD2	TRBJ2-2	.	CASSPRGAGGTDTGELFF	TGTGCCAGCAGCCCCCGGGGAGCGGGGGGGACGGACACCGGGGAGCTGTTTTTT
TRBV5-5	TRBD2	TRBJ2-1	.	CATQTSGGYNEQFF	TGTGCCACCCAGACTAGCGGGGGGTACAATGAGCAGTTCTTC
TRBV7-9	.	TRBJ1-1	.	CASSSRQVGNTEAFF	TGTGCCAGCAGCTCCCGGCAGGTCGGGAACACTGAAGCTTTCTTT
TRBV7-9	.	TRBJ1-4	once	CASSFRGGSTNEKLFF	TGTGCCAGCAGCTTCAGAGGAGGAAGTACTAATGAAAAACTGTTTTTT
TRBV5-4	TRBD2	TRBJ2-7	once	CASSFGGSVDEQYF	TGTGCCAGCAGCTTCGGCGGGAGCGTCGACGAGCAGTACTTC
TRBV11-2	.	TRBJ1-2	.	CASSLDLGASGYGYTF	TGTGCCAGCAGCTTAGATCTAGGGGCCTCTGGCTATGGCTACACCTTC
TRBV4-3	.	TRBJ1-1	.	CASSPSVTFNTEAFF	TGCGCCAGCAGCCCGTCTGTGACTTTTAACACTGAAGCTTTCTTT
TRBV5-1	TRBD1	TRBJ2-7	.	CASSWDQGAYEQYF	TGCGCCAGCAGCTGGGACCAGGGGGCCTACGAGCAGTACTTC
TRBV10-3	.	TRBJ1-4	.	CAIKEGGSNEKLFF	TGTGCCATCAAGGAAGGGGGAAGTAATGAAAAACTGTTTTTT
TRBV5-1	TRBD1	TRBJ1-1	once	CASTSTGGVTEAFF	TGCGCCAGCACCTCGACAGGGGGCGTCACGGAAGCTTTCTTT
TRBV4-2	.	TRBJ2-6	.	CASSQEGTRLLSGANVLTF	TGTGCCAGCAGCCAAGAAGGGACTCGGCTGCTCTCTGGGGCCAACGTCCTGACTTTC
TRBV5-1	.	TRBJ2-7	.	CASSLGVPHYEQYF	TGCGCCAGCAGCTTGGGTGTTCCCCACTACGAGCAGTACTTC
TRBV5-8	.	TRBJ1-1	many	CASSLDVRTGTEAFF	TGTGCCAGCAGCTTGGATGTGCGCACAGGGACTGAAGCTTTCTTT
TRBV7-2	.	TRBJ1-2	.	CASSLGGDYGYTF	TGTGCCAGCAGCTTAGGAGGTGACTATGGCTACACCTTC
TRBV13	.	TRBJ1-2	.	CASSSGGGYGYTF	TGTGCCAGCAGCTCCGGGGGAGGCTATGGCTACACCTTC
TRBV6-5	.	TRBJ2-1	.	CASSYFGGGYNEQFF	TGTGCCAGCAGTTACTTCGGAGGTGGATACAATGAGCAGTTCTTC
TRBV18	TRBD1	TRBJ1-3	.	CASSQQGSNSGNTIYF	TGTGCCAGCTCGCAACAGGGGTCCAACTCTGGAAACACCATATATTTT
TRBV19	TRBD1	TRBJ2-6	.	CASTQGATGANVLTF	TGTGCCAGTACACAGGGGGCGACTGGGGCCAACGTCCTGACTTTC
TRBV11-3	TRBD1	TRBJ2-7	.	CASSSQGAFEQYF	TGTGCCAGCAGCTCACAGGGGGCGTTTGAGCAGTACTTC
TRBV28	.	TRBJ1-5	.	CASSSVGDLGPQHF	TGTGCCAGCAGTTCGGTAGGGGATCTTGGGCCCCAGCATTTT
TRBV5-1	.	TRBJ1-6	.	CASGPSLGGSPLHF	TGCGCCAGCGGACCTTCCCTGGGGGGTTCACCCCTCCACTTT
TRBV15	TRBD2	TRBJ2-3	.	CATSRDLAGDGHTQYF	TGTGCCACCAGCAGGGACCTAGCGGGGGACGGCCATACGCAGTATTTT
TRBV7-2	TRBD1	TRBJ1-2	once	CASSSGLASGQNIIYTF	TGTGCCAGCAGCTCAGGACTCGCCTCGGGACAGAATATTATCTACACCTTC
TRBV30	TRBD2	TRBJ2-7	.	CAWNIWLAGGLGGEQYF	TGTGCCTGGAATATATGGCTAGCGGGAGGGCTGGGAGGCGAGCAGTACTTC
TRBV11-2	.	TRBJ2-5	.	CASSLVRGGKETQYF	TGTGCCAGCAGCTTAGTAAGGGGGGGCAAAGAGACCCAGTACTTC
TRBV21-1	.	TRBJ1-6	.	CASSKALSGSSSYNSPLHF	TGTGCCAGCAGCAAAGCGCTTTCGGGGTCAAGTTCCTATAATTCACCCCTCCACTTT
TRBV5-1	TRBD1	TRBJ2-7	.	CASRESGTGGNEQYF	TGCGCCAGCAGGGAATCCGGGACAGGGGGTAACGAGCAGTACTTC
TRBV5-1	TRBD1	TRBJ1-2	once	CASSLGQGKGYTF	TGCGCCAGCAGCTTGGGACAGGGAAAGGGCTACACCTTC
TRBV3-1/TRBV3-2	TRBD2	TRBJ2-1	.	CASSQGTSGYEQFF	TGTGCCAGCAGCCAAGGGACTAGCGGCTATGAGCAGTTCTTC
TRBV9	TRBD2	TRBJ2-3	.	CASSVGLAGFADTQYF	TGTGCCAGCAGCGTGGGACTAGCGGGATTCGCAGATACGCAGTATTTT
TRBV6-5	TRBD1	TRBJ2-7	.	CASNLRGPFDEQYF	TGTGCCAGCAATCTTAGGGGGCCCTTCGACGAGCAGTACTTC
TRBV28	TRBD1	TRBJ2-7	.	CASSPSDRGRSYEQYF	TGTGCCAGCAGTCCGTCGGACAGGGGGCGTTCCTACGAGCAGTACTTC
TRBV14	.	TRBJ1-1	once	CASSPLPGADTEAFF	TGTGCCAGCAGCCCCTTACCGGGAGCCGACACTGAAGCTTTCTTT
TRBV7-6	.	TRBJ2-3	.	CASSFPFSGGTDTQYF	TGTGCCAGCAGCTTTCCCTTTAGCGGCGGCACAGATACGCAGTATTTT
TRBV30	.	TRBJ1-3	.	CAWSVPRQFRNTIYF	TGTGCCTGGAGTGTACCGAGACAATTCCGAAACACCATATATTTT
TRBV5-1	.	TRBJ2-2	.	CASSSTLQGIGELFF	TGCGCCAGCAGCTCGACCCTACAGGGTATCGGGGAGCTGTTTTTT
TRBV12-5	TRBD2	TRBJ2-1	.	CASGPVLAGGKDEQFF	TGTGCTAGTGGTCCCGTCCTAGCGGGAGGAAAGGATGAGCAGTTCTTC
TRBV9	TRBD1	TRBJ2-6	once	CASSPKGQGASGANVLTF	TGTGCCAGCAGCCCGAAAGGACAGGGGGCCTCTGGGGCCAACGTCCTGACTTTC
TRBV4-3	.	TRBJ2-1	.	CASSQDGEVNEQFF	TGCGCCAGCAGCCAAGACGGGGAGGTGAATGAGCAGTTCTTC
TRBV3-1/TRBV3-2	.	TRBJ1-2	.	CASSQDSDSYYGYTF	TGTGCCAGCAGCCAAGATTCTGACAGCTACTATGGCTACACCTTC
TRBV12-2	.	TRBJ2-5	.	CASRLNPGTDQETQYF	TGTGCAAGTCGCCTAAACCCGGGGACAGACCAAGAGACCCAGTACTTC
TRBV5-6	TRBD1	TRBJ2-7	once	CASSLPGTGYEQYF	TGTGCCAGCAGCTTGCCCGGGACAGGCTACGAGCAGTACTTC
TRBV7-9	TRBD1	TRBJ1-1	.	CASSLDTGGADTEAFF	TGTGCCAGCAGCTTGGACACAGGGGGCGCGGACACTGAAGCTTTCTTT